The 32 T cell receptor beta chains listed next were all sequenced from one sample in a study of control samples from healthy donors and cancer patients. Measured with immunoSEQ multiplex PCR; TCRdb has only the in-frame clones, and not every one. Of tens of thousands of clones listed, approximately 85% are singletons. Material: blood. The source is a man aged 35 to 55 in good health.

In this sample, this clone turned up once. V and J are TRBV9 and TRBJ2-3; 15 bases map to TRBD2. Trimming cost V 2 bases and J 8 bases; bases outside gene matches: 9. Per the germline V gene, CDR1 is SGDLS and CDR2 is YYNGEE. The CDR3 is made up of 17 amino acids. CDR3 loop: CASSVGGLAGGSGTQYF. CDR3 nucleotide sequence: TGTGCCAGCAGCGTGGGTGGACTAGCGGGGGGGAGCGGTACGCAGTATTTT.

CDR3 DNA sequence: TGTGCCAGCAGTGTACGTGGGGCCACTGAAGCTTTCTTT. Encoded protein: CASSVRGATEAFF. This rearrangement joins TRBV28 to TRBJ1-1; TRBD1 might be the D (5 bases). V gave up 5 bases and J gave up 4 bases, with 11 bases separating them. CDR1 and CDR2 from the germline V gene are MDHEN and SYDVKM. The CDR3 has 13 residues.

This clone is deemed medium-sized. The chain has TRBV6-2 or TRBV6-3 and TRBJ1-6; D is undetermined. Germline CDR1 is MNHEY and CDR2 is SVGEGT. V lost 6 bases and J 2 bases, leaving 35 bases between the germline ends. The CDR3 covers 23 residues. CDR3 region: CASSRRVEAWISPSMAYNSPLHF. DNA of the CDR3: TGTGCCAGCAGCCGGAGGGTCGAGGCTTGGATAAGCCCCTCGATGGCCTATAATTCACCCCTCCACTTT.

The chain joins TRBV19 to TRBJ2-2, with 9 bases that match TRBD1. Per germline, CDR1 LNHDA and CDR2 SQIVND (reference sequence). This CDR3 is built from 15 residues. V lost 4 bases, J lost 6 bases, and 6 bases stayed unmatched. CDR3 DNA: TGTGCCAGTAGTACCCGGGACAGGGCGTCCGGGGAGCTGTTTTTT. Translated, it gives CASSTRDRASGELFF. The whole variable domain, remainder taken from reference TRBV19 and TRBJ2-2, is DGGITQSPKYLFRKEGQNVTLSCEQNLNHDAMYWYRQDPGQGLRLIYYSQIVNDFQKGDIAEGYSVSREKKESFPLTVTSAQKNPTAFYLCASSTRDRASGELFFGEGSRLTVL.

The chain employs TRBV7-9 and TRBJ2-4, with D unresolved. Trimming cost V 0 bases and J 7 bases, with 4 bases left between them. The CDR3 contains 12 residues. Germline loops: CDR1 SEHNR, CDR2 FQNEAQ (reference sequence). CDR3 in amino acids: CASSLAGNIQYF. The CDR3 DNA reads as TGTGCCAGCAGCTTAGCTGGGAACATTCAGTACTTC. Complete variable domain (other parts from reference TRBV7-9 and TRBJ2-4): DTGVSQNPRHKITKRGQNVTFRCDPISEHNRLYWYRQTLGQGPEFLTYFQNEAQLEKSRLLSDRFSAERPKGSFSTLEIQRTEQGDSAMYLCASSLAGNIQYFGAGTRLSVL.

The DNA for the CDR3 is TGCGCCAGCAGCCAAAGGACTAGCGGGGGGTTCTCCTACGAGCAGTACTTC. Its translation is CASSQRTSGGFSYEQYF. This chain connects TRBV5-1 to TRBJ2-7, with TRBD2 matching 14 bases. The CDR3 is 17 amino acids. Germline CDR1 is SGHRS and CDR2 is YFSETQ. With V trimmed by 4 bases and J by 0 bases, 6 bases remained unmatched.

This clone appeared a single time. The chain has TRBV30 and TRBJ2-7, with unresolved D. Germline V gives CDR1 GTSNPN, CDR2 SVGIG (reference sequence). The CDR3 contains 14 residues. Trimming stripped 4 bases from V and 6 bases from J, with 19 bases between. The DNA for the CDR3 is TGTGCCTGGATTGGGCCAACATTGGGAAGCGAGCAGTACTTC. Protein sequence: CAWIGPTLGSEQYF.

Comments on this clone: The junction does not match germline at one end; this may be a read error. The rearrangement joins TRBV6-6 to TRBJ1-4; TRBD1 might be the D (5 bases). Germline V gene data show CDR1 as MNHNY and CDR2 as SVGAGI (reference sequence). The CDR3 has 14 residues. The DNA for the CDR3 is TGTGCCAGCAGACCCGACGGGACTACTGAAAAACTGTTTTTT. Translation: CASRPDGTTEKLFF.

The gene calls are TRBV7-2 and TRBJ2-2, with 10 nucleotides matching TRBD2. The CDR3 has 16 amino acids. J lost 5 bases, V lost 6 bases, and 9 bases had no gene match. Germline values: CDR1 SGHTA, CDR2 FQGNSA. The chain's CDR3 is CASSRSGGAITGELFF. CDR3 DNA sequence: TGTGCCAGCAGTCGAAGCGGGGGGGCTATTACCGGGGAGCTGTTTTTT.

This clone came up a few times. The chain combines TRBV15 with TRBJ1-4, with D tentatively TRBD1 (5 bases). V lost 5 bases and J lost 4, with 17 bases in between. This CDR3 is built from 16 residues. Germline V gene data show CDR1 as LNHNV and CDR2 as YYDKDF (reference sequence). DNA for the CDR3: TGTGCCACCAGCGCCGGTCGTGGGGGGAGTAATGAAAAACTGTTTTTT. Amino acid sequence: CATSAGRGGSNEKLFF.

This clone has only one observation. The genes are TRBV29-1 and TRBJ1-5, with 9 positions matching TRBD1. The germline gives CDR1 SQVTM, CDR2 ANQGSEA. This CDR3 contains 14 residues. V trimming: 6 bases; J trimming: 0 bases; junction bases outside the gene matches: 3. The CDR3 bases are TGCAGCGTGCGGACAGGGGTTAGCAATCAGCCCCAGCATTTT. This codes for CSVRTGVSNQPQHF.

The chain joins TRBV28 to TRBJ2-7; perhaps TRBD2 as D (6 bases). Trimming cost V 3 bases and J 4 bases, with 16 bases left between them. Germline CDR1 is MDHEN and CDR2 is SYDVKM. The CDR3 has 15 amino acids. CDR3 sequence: CASSLGLASLYEQYF. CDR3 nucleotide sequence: TGTGCCAGCAGTTTGGGTCTAGCGAGTTTGTACGAGCAGTACTTC.

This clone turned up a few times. The CDR3 is CASSDSTGGYNEQFF. The CDR3 coding sequence is TGTGCCAGCAGTGACTCGACAGGGGGCTACAATGAGCAGTTCTTC. The J gene is TRBJ2-1, the V gene TRBV6-4, with 9 bases identical to TRBD1. Germline-derived CDR1 and CDR2 are MRHNA and SNTAGT. Trimming cost V 0 bases and J 3 bases; bases outside gene matches: 0. The CDR3 contains 15 residues.

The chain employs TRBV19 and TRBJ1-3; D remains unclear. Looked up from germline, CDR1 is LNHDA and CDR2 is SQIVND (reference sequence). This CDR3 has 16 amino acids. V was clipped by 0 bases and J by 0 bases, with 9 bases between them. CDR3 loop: CASSIERSHSGNTIYF. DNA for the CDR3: TGTGCCAGTAGTATAGAACGAAGCCACTCTGGAAACACCATATATTTT.

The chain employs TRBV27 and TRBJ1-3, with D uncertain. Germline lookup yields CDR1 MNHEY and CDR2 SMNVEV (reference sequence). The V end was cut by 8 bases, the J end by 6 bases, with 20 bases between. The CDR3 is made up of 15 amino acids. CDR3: CASVPHLSLENTIYF. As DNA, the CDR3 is TGTGCCAGCGTTCCCCACCTCAGCCTTGAAAACACCATATATTTT.

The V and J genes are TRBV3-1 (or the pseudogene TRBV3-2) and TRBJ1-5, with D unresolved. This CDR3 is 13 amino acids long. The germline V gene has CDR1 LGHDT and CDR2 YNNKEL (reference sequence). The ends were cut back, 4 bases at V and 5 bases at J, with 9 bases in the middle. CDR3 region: CASSPTPDQPQHF. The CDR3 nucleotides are TGTGCCAGCAGCCCAACCCCGGATCAGCCCCAGCATTTT.

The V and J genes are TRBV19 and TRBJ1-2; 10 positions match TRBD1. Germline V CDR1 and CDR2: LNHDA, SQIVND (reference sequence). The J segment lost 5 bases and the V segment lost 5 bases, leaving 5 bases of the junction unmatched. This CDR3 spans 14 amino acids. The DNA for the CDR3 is TGTGCCAGTAGTTCTGACAGGGGGCAATATGGCTACACCTTC. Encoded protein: CASSSDRGQYGYTF.

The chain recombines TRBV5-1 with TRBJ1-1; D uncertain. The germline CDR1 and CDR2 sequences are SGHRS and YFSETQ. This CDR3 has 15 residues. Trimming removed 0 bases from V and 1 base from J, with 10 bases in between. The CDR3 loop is CASSLAGITNTEAFF. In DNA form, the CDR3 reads TGCGCCAGCAGCTTGGCCGGCATAACGAACACTGAAGCTTTCTTT.

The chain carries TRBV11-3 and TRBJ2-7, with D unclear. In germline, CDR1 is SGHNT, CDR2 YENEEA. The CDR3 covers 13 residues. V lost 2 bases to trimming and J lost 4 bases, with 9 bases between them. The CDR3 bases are TGTGCCAGCAGCTTAACAGCAGCATACGAGCAGTACTTC. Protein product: CASSLTAAYEQYF.

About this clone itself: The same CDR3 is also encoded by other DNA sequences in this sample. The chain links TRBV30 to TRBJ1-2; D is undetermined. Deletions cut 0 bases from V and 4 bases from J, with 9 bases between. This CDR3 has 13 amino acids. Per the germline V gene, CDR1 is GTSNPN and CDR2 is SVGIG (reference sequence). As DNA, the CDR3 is TGTGCCTGGAGTGTAAACAGAGCCTATGGCTACACCTTC. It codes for CAWSVNRAYGYTF.

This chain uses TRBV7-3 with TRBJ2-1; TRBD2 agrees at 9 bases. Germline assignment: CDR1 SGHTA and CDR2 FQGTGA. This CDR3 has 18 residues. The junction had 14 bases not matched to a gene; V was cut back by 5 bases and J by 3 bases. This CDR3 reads CASSPTLAGLGGYNEQFF. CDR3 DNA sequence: TGTGCCAGCAGCCCCACACTAGCGGGCCTAGGGGGCTACAATGAGCAGTTCTTC.

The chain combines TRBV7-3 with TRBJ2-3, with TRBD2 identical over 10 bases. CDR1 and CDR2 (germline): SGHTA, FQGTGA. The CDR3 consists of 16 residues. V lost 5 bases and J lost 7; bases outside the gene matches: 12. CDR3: CASSLSGGPGRYTQYF. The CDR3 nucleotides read TGTGCCAGCAGCCTTAGCGGGGGGCCAGGGAGATATACGCAGTATTTT.

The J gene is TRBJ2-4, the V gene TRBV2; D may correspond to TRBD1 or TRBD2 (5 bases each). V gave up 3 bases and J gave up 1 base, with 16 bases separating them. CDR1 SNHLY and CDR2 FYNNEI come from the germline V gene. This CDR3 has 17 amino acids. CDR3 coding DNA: TGTGCCAGCAGTGAGATGTCAGTCGGGGCGGCCAAAAACATTCAGTACTTC. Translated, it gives CASSEMSVGAAKNIQYF.

The CDR3 loop reads CASARGLATNEKLFF. The DNA for the CDR3 is TGTGCCAGCGCCAGGGGCCTTGCAACTAATGAAAAACTGTTTTTT. The J gene is TRBJ1-4, the V gene TRBV9, with D maybe TRBD1 (6 bases). There are 15 residues in the CDR3. V lost 7 bases and J lost 0, with 13 bases in between. Germline loops: CDR1 SGDLS, CDR2 YYNGEE.

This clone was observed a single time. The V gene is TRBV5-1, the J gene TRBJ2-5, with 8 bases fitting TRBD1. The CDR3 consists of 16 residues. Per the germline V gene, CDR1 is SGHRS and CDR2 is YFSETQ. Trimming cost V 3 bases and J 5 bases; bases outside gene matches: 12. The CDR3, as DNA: TGCGCCAGCAGCTCAGCCTACGGACAGGGAACGGAGACCCAGTACTTC. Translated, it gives CASSSAYGQGTETQYF.

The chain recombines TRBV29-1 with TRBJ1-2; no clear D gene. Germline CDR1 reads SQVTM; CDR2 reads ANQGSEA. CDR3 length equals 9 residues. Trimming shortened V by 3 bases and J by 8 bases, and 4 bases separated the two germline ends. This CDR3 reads CSVDGGYTF. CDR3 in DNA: TGCAGCGTTGACGGAGGCTACACCTTC.

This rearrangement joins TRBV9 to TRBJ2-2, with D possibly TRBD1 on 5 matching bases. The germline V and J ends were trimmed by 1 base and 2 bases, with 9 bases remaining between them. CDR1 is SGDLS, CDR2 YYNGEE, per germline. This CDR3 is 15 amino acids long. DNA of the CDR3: TGTGCCAGCAGCGTACAGGACATAAACACCGGGGAGCTGTTTTTT. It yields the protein CASSVQDINTGELFF. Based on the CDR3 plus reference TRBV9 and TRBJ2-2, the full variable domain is DSGVTQTPKHLITATGQRVTLRCSPRSGDLSVYWYQQSLDQGLQFLIQYYNGEERAKGNILERFSAQQFPDLHSELNLSSLELGDSALYFCASSVQDINTGELFFGEGSRLTVL.

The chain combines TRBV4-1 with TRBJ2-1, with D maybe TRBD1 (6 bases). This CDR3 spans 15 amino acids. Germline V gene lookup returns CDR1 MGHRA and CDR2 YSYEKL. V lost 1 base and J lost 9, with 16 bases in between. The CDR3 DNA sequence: TGCGCCAGCAGCCAAGGAGGGGGACGATTGGCTGAGCAGTTCTTC. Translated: CASSQGGGRLAEQFF.

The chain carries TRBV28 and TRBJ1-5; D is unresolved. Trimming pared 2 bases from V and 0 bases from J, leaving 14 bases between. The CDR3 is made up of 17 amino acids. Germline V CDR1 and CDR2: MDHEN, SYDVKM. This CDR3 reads CASSLRAASYSNQPQHF. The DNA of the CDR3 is TGTGCCAGCAGTTTAAGGGCGGCCAGCTATAGCAATCAGCCCCAGCATTTT.

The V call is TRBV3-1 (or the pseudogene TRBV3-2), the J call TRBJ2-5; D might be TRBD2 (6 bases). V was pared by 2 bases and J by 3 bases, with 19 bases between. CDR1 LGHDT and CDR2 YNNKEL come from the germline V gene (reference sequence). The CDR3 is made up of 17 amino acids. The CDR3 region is CASSQWGSEGSKETQYF. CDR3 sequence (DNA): TGTGCCAGCAGCCAATGGGGTTCGGAGGGGTCAAAAGAGACCCAGTACTTC.

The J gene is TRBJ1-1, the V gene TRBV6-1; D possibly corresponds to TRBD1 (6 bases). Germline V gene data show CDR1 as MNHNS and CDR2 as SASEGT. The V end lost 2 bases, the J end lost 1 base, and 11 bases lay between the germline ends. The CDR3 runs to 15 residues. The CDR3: CASSETRGGNTEAFF. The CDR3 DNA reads TGTGCCAGCAGTGAAACCAGGGGCGGGAACACTGAAGCTTTCTTT.

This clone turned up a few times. CDR3: CASSYGGLGVPNEQFF. CDR3 nucleotides: TGTGCCAGCAGCTACGGTGGACTAGGAGTCCCCAATGAGCAGTTCTTC. The chain uses TRBV6-5 and TRBJ2-1; 7 nucleotides match TRBD2. Germline CDR1 and CDR2: MNHEY and SVGAGI. V dropped 6 bases and J dropped 6; count of bases not matched to a gene: 14. The CDR3 is made up of 16 amino acids.